This T cell receptor (beta chain) was observed in a study of T-cell memory formation after mild COVID-19. Broader study findings: Specificity for SARS-CoV-2 was not confirmed among the second-wave clones peaking on day 37. A second wave expanding day 15 to 37 was CD4+-biased; contracting clones were balanced.

UMIs and sample barcodes were carried by the TCR alpha and TCR beta cDNA libraries that 5'RACE produced using constant-segment primers. MiXCR was run by TCRdb on the 5' RACE reads, yielding one entry per CDR3 protein. Counted here are hundreds of thousands of distinct CDR3 sequences, more than 15% occurring once; the ten biggest clones make up approximately 21%. Worth noting for this clonotype: What it binds is unknown.

Trimming took 6 bases from V and 3 from J; bases not matched to a gene: 7. CDR3 length equals 14 residues. Per germline, CDR1 MNHEY and CDR2 SVGAGI. This TCR came from a man younger than 35 who had mild COVID-19 (a few samples of this study predate the infection). Cell type and time point are not known. The material sequenced was PBMCs or a T cell subset sorted from them (not recorded which). The rearrangement links TRBV6-5 to TRBJ2-7, with 8 positions matching TRBD1. The CDR3 DNA sequence: TGTGCCAGCAGAACAGGGGGTCCCTACTACGAGCAGTACTTC. Translating gives CASRTGGPYYEQYF.